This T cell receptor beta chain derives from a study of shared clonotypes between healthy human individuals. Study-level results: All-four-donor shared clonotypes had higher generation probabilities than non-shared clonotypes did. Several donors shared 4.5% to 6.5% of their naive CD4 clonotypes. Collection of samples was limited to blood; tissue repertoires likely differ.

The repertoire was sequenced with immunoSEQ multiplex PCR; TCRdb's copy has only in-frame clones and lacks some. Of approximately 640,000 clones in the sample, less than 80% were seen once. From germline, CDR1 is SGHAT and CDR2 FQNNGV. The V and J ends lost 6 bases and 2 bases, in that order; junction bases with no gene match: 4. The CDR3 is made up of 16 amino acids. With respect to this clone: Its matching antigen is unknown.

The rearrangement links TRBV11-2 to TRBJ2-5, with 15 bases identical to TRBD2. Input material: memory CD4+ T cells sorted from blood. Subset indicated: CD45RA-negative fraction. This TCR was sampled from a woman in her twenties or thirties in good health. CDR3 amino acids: CASRSGLAGGQETQYF. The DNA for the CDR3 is TGTGCCAGCAGATCAGGACTAGCGGGAGGGCAAGAGACCCAGTACTTC.